This T cell receptor beta chain was identified during a study of blood T cell repertoires in COVID-19. Sequencing used immunoSEQ multiplex PCR; TCRdb keeps in-frame clones, though not all of them. The table records some 200,000 clones, around 84% of them present only once. CDR3 length equals 15 residues. Germline V CDR1 and CDR2: MNHEY, SMNVEV (reference sequence). The ends were cut back, 0 bases at V and 5 bases at J, with 10 bases in the middle. Material for sequencing was peripheral blood. The sequence was obtained from a man aged 25 to 40 with active or convalescent COVID-19. The chain is built from TRBV27 and TRBJ1-4, with D perhaps matching TRBD1 (5 bases). CDR3: CASSLSRYRNEKLFF. For the CDR3, the DNA is TGTGCCAGCAGTTTATCGAGATACAGGAATGAAAAACTGTTTTTT.